This TCR beta chain emerged from a study of T cell responses to AZD1222 COVID-19 vaccine. Repertoires were generated with immunoSEQ multiplex PCR, while TCRdb's copy carries only in-frame clones and drops some. Of 90,000 to 130,000 clones listed, roughly 87% are singletons. Findings and caveats of the study: Seropositivity was recorded at baseline in only six AZD1222 recipients. Vaccine-associated CD4 TCRs spanned spike, dominant at 160-218 and 743-854. Reportedly, close to half of spike-specific TCRs are directed against unmutated variant regions. Donors were largely white British and mainly female; clonal diversity was possibly underestimated.

On this clone itself: Its antigen is unknown.

Here the sequenced sample was peripheral blood, taken on day 0 of MenACWY control vaccination. This clonotype originated in an adult in good health.

The CDR3 region has the DNA TGTGCCTGGAGTAAAAAGCGGGACGTGTACACCGGGGAGCTGTTTTTT. Translation gives CAWSKKRDVYTGELFF. This rearrangement joins TRBV30 to TRBJ2-2, with 7 bases identical to TRBD2. V trimming: 2 bases; J trimming: 3 bases; junction bases outside the gene matches: 9. Germline CDR1 GTSNPN, CDR2 SVGIG (reference sequence). The CDR3 runs to 16 residues.